The clone carrying this TCR beta chain was detected ten times or more. This entry comes from a study of T cells in Graves' hyperthyroidism and ophthalmopathy. Diagnoses rested on clinical symptoms, serum thyroxine and TRAb, thyroid ultrasound and orbital computed tomography. What was amplified from RNA transcripts were TCR beta CDR3 regions. First-round RT-PCR with HTBI primers amplified the TCR CDR3 region. One entry per CDR3 protein results from TCRdb running MiXCR on the multiplex PCR reads. The profile covers 400,000 to 600,000 distinct CDR3 sequences, with around 21% appearing a single time and about 26% taken by the ten largest. The germline V and J ends were trimmed by 3 bases and 0 bases, with 14 bases remaining between them. Germline CDR1 and CDR2: DFQATT and SNEGSKA (reference sequence). This CDR3 spans 15 amino acids.

Material for sequencing was blood. This sequence joins TRBV20-1 and TRBJ1-1; the D gene is possibly TRBD1 (6 bases). The clonotype comes from a man between 18 and 29 years old with Graves' hyperthyroidism. The CDR3 protein is CSARRTGFMNTEAFF. The CDR3 nucleotides are TGCAGTGCTAGGAGAACAGGGTTTATGAACACTGAAGCTTTCTTT.